This entry describes one T cell receptor (beta chain). Its specificity is not known. These data come from a study of cytomegalovirus exposure and HLA in healthy donors. Study observations and caveats: Listed as cytomegalovirus-associated were around 160 TCR beta chains. In vitro experiments confirmed that a few CMV-associated chains were specific for CMV antigens. Many donors shared some public TCRs, even though most TCR sequences were rare.

Only in-frame clones appear in the TCRdb table, and some are missing; sequencing was by immunoSEQ multiplex PCR. Here the sample spans around 190,000 clones, 85% being singletons. There are 13 residues in the CDR3. Germline CDR1 reads SNHLY; CDR2 reads FYNNEI. Trimming took off 5 bases at V and 4 bases at J, with 11 bases between the two ends. This TCR was recovered from a young man in good health and CMV-seropositive. The material sequenced was PBMCs. The rearrangement links TRBV2 to TRBJ2-5, with D unresolved. DNA of the CDR3: TGTGCCAGCAGTCCCTCCCGGAGAGAGACCCAGTACTTC. Amino acid sequence: CASSPSRRETQYF.